A selection of T cell receptor beta chains follows, all from one sample in a study of cytomegalovirus exposure and HLA in healthy donors. This table comes from immunoSEQ multiplex PCR, and its TCRdb copy is limited to in-frame clones, with some not included. The sample holds 100,000 to 150,000 clones; about 68% are singletons and the top ten take approximately 3.9%. Specimen: PBMCs. Every receptor here comes from a man in his forties in good health and CMV-seropositive. Both conserved end residues are part of each CDR3. D genes are given only for firm matches. The size entry is marked missing in some rows and otherwise reads once, few, many or a size class.

len: 15
abundance: few
v_gene: TRBV18
j_gene: TRBJ1-1
d_gene: TRBD1
CDR3nt: TGTGCCAGCTCACCGAGACAGGGGTCGGAGGCTGAAGCTTTCTTT
CDR3aa: CASSPRQGSEAEAFF

len: 13
abundance: -
v_gene: TRBV5-1
j_gene: TRBJ1-4
d_gene: -
CDR3nt: TGCGCCAGCACCGCGGATGGGAATGAAAAACTGTTTTTT
CDR3aa: CASTADGNEKLFF

len: 15
abundance: -
v_gene: TRBV7-8
j_gene: TRBJ1-1
d_gene: -
CDR3nt: TGTGCCAGCAGCTCGGGGGGGGTAGGCCGAAATGAAGCTTTCTTT
CDR3aa: CASSSGGVGRNEAFF

len: 15
abundance: -
v_gene: TRBV4-2
j_gene: TRBJ2-1
d_gene: -
CDR3nt: TGTGCCAGCAGCGAGAACGGGGGCTCCTACAATGAGCAGTTCTTC
CDR3aa: CASSENGGSYNEQFF

len: 11
abundance: once
v_gene: TRBV27
j_gene: TRBJ2-7
d_gene: -
CDR3nt: TGTGCCACCCAGGCGGGGCGGGAGCAGTACTTC
CDR3aa: CATQAGREQYF

len: 15
abundance: -
v_gene: TRBV30
j_gene: TRBJ1-5
d_gene: -
CDR3nt: TGTGCCTGGAGCACTCAGTGGGAGGGTCGACAGCCCCAGCATTTT
CDR3aa: CAWSTQWEGRQPQHF

len: 14
abundance: -
v_gene: TRBV29-1
j_gene: TRBJ1-4
d_gene: -
CDR3nt: TGCAGCGTTCTGCGGGGACTTGCAGATGAAAAACTGTTTTTT
CDR3aa: CSVLRGLADEKLFF

len: 16
abundance: -
v_gene: TRBV7-2
j_gene: TRBJ2-5
d_gene: -
CDR3nt: TGTGCCAGCAGACCTAACTTACAGGGGGGGGGAGAGACCCAGTACTTC
CDR3aa: CASRPNLQGGGETQYF

len: 17
abundance: -
v_gene: TRBV13
j_gene: TRBJ2-7
d_gene: TRBD2
CDR3nt: TGTGCCAGCAGCACAATTCACACCGGGACTAGCCTCTACGAGCAGTACTTC
CDR3aa: CASSTIHTGTSLYEQYF

len: 16
abundance: once
v_gene: TRBV6-5
j_gene: TRBJ1-1
d_gene: -
CDR3nt: TGTGCCAGCAGTTACTCCGCCGGGGGGGGGCCGACTGAAGCTTTCTTT
CDR3aa: CASSYSAGGGPTEAFF

len: 16
abundance: -
v_gene: TRBV13
j_gene: TRBJ2-7
d_gene: -
CDR3nt: TGTGCCAGCAGCCCTACCCGTCGACAGACAACCTACGAGCAGTACTTC
CDR3aa: CASSPTRRQTTYEQYF

len: 17
abundance: -
v_gene: TRBV11-3
j_gene: TRBJ2-1
d_gene: -
CDR3nt: TGTGCCAGCAGCTCCGTCCGCCAGCCAGGGTTGGGGAATGAGCAGTTCTTC
CDR3aa: CASSSVRQPGLGNEQFF

len: 18
abundance: few
v_gene: TRBV1
j_gene: TRBJ2-3
d_gene: -
CDR3nt: TGCACCAGCAGCCACCACTCCCTTTGGACTTCTAGCACAGATACGCAGTATTTT
CDR3aa: CTSSHHSLWTSSTDTQYF

len: 14
abundance: once
v_gene: TRBV28
j_gene: TRBJ1-5
d_gene: -
CDR3nt: TGTGCCAGCAGTTTACGCCAGGTCGTTCAGCCCCAGCATTTT
CDR3aa: CASSLRQVVQPQHF

len: 18
abundance: -
v_gene: TRBV7-8
j_gene: TRBJ1-1
d_gene: TRBD1
CDR3nt: TGTGCCAGCAGCTTAGGGAAACGGCAGGGGGCCGGCGTCACTGAAGCTTTCTTT
CDR3aa: CASSLGKRQGAGVTEAFF

len: 12
abundance: -
v_gene: TRBV28
j_gene: TRBJ1-2
d_gene: -
CDR3nt: TGTGCCAGCAGTCAACTGAACAGGGGCTACACCTTC
CDR3aa: CASSQLNRGYTF